This T cell receptor (beta chain) emerged from a study of blood T cell repertoires in COVID-19. TCRdb's table, derived via immunoSEQ multiplex PCR, lists solely in-frame clones and lacks some. The sample consists of about 110,000 clones, nearly 85% of them appearing once. The source material was peripheral blood. The receptor was derived from a woman between 45 and 60 years old with acute or convalescent COVID-19.

The CDR3 protein is CASSPRRGPYEQYF. CDR3 nucleotide sequence: TGTGCCAGCAGCCCCCGACGAGGGCCCTACGAGCAGTACTTC. V and J are TRBV6-5 and TRBJ2-7; D may be TRBD2 (5 bases). Germline V gives CDR1 MNHEY, CDR2 SVGAGI. This CDR3 has 14 residues. V lost 6 bases to trimming and J lost 2 bases, with 14 bases between them.